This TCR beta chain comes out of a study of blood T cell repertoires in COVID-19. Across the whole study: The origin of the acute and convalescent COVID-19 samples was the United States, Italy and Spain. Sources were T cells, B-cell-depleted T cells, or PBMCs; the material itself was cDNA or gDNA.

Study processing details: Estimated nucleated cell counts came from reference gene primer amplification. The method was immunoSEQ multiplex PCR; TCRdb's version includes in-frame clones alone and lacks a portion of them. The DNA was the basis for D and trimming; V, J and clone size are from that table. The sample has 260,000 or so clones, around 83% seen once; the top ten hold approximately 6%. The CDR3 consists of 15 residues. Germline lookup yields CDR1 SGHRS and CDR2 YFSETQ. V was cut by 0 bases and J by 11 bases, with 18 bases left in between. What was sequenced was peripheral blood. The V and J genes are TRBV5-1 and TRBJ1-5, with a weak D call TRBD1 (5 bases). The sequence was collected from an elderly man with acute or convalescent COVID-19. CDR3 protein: CASSLEGSPNQAQHF. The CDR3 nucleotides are TGCGCCAGCAGCTTGGAGGGGTCTCCCAATCAAGCCCAGCATTTT.